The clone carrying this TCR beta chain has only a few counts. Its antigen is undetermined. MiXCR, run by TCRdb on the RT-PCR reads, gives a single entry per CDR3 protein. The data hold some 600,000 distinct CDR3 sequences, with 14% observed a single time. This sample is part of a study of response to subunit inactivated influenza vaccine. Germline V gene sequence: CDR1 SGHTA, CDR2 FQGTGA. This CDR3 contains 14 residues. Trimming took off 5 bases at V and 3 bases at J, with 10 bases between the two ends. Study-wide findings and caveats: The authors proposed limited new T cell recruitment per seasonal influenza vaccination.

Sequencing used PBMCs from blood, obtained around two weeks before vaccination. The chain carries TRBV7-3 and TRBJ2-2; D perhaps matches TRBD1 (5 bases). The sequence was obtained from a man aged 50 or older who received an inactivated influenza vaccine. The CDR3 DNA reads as TGTGCCAGCAGCAACGACAGATACACCGGGGAGCTGTTTTTT. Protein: CASSNDRYTGELFF.